This T cell receptor beta chain is drawn from a study of T-cell memory formation after mild COVID-19. This clonotype was counted between two and nine times. One entry per CDR3 protein, called by TCRdb with MiXCR from the 5' RACE reads. The sample shows about 320,000 distinct CDR3 sequences, around an eighth of them seen only once. The CDR3 covers 16 residues. Trimming cost V 4 bases and J 6 bases; bases outside gene matches: 10. Looked up from germline, CDR1 is MGHRA and CDR2 is YSYEKL. The specimen was PBMCs or a T cell subset sorted from them (not recorded which). The chain recombines TRBV4-1 with TRBJ2-1, with TRBD1 matching over 9 bases. The TCR originated in a man younger than 35 who had mild COVID-19 (a few samples of this study predate the infection). Cell type and time point are not known. The CDR3 is CASSLVQGAVSNEQFF. The CDR3 nucleotides read TGCGCCAGCAGCCTAGTACAGGGGGCTGTATCCAATGAGCAGTTCTTC.